What follows describes a single T cell receptor beta chain. Trimming stripped 0 bases from V and 8 bases from J, with 8 bases between. CDR1 and CDR2 (germline): MGHRA, YSYEKL. This CDR3 is 13 amino acids long. This entry belongs to a study of blood T cell repertoires in COVID-19. For the study at large: The origin of the acute and convalescent COVID-19 samples was the United States, Italy and Spain. Sources were T cells, B-cell-depleted T cells, or PBMCs; the material itself was cDNA or gDNA.

Authors' analysis steps: Quantification of nucleated cells was approximated via reference gene primer amplification. Clones were sequenced by immunoSEQ multiplex PCR, and TCRdb holds only the in-frame ones, with some missing. The D gene and trimming were derived from the DNA, and the V and J assignments and clone size from that table. Seen here are around 200,000 clones, roughly four fifths observed once, and the top ten hold about 15%. Sequenced sample: peripheral blood. This receptor was identified in a man aged 25-45 years with active or convalescent COVID-19. This chain joins TRBV4-1 and TRBJ2-1; D not resolved. Written as DNA, the CDR3 is TGCGCCAGCAGCCAAGATCCCCCCGATGAGCAGTTCTTC. This gives the protein CASSQDPPDEQFF.